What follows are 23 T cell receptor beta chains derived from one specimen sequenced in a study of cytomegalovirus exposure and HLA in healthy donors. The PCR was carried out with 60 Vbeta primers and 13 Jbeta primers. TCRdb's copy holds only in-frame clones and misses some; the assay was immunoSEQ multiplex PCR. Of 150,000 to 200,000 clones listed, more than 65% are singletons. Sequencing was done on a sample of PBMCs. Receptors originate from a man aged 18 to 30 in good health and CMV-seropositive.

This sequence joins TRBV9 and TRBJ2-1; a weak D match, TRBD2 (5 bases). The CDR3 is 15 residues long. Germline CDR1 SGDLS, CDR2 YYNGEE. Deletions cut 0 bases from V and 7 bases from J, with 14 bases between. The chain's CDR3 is CASSVAGDSGNEQFF. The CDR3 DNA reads TGTGCCAGCAGCGTAGCAGGCGACTCGGGGAATGAGCAGTTCTTC.

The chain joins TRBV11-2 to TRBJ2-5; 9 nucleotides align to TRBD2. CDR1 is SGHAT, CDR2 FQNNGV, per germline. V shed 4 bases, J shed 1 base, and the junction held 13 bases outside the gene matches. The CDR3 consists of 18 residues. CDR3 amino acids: CASSSLIRSGGLQETQYF. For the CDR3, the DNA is TGTGCCAGCAGCTCCCTGATCCGTAGCGGGGGTCTCCAAGAGACCCAGTACTTC.

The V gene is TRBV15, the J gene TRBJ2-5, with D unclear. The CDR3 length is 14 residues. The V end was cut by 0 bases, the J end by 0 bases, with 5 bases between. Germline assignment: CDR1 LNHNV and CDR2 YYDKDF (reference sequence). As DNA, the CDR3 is TGTGCCACCAGCAGAGATGCGTACCAAGAGACCCAGTACTTC. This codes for CATSRDAYQETQYF. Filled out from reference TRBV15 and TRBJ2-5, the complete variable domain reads DAMVIQNPRYQVTQFGKPVTLSCSQTLNHNVMYWYQQKSSQAPKLLFHYYDKDFNNEADTPDNFQSRRPNTSFCFLDIRSPGLGDTAMYLCATSRDAYQETQYFGPGTRLLVL.

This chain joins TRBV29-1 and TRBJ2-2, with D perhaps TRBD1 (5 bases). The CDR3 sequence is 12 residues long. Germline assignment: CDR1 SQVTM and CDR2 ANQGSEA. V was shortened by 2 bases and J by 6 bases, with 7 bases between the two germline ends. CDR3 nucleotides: TGCAGCGTTGAAAGACAGCCCGGGGAGCTGTTTTTT. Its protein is CSVERQPGELFF.

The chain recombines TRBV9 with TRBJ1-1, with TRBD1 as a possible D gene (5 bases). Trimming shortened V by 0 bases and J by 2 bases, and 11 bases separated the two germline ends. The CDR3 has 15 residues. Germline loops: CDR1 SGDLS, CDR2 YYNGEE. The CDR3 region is CASSVEAQANTEAFF. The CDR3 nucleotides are TGTGCCAGCAGCGTAGAGGCACAGGCCAACACTGAAGCTTTCTTT.

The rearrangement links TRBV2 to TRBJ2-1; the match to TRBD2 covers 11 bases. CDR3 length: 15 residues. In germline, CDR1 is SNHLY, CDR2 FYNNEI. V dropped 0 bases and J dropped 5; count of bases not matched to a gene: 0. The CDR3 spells CASSEAGLADNEQFF. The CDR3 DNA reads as TGTGCCAGCAGTGAAGCGGGACTAGCGGACAATGAGCAGTTCTTC.

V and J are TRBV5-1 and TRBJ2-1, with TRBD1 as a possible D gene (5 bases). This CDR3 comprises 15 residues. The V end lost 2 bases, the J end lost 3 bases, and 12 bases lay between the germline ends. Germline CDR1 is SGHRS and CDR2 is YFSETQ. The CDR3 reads CASSLRSRGYNEQFF. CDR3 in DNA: TGCGCCAGCAGCTTACGGTCAAGGGGCTACAATGAGCAGTTCTTC.

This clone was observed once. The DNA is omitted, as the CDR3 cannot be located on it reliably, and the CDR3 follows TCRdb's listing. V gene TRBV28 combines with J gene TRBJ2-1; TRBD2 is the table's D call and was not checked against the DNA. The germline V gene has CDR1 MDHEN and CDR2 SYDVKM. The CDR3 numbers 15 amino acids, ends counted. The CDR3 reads CASSSSPGLANEQFF.

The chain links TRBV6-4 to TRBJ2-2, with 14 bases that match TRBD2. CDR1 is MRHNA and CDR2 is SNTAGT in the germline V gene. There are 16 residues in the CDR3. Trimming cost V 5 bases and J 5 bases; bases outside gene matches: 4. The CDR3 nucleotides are TGTGCCAGCAGTCCCAGGACTAGCGGGAGGACCGGGGAGCTGTTTTTT. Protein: CASSPRTSGRTGELFF.

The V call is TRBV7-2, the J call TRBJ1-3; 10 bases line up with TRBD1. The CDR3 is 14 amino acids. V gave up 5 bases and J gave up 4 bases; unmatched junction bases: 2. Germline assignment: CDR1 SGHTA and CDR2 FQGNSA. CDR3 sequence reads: CASSATGGGNTIYF. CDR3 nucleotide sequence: TGTGCCAGCAGCGCGACAGGGGGCGGAAACACCATATATTTT.

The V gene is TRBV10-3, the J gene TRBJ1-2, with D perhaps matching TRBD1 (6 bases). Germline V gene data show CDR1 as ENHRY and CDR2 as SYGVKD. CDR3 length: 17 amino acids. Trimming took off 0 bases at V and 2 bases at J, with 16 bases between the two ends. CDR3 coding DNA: TGTGCCATCAGTGAGTCGAAACTGGGACACGGAAACTATGGCTACACCTTC. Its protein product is CAISESKLGHGNYGYTF.

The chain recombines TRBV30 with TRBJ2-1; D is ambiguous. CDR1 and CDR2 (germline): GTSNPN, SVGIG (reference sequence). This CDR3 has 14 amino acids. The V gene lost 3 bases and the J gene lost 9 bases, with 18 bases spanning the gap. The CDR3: CAWSRLSRSGEQFF. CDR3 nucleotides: TGTGCCTGGAGCCGACTCAGCCGATCGGGTGAGCAGTTCTTC.

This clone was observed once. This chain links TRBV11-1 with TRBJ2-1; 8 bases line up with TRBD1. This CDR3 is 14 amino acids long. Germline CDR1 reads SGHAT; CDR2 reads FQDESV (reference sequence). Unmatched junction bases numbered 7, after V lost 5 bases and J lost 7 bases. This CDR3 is CASSPGQGANEQFF. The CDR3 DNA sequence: TGTGCCAGCAGCCCAGGGCAGGGGGCTAATGAGCAGTTCTTC.

This CDR3 reads CASSPYRDRNTGELFF. The CDR3 nucleotides are TGTGCCAGCAGCCCTTACCGGGACAGAAACACCGGGGAGCTGTTTTTT. The chain employs TRBV7-9 and TRBJ2-2; 7 bases are a match to TRBD1. CDR3 size: 16 residues. V shed 5 bases and J 2 bases; nucleotides not matched to a gene: 8. CDR1 and CDR2 from the germline V gene are SEHNR and FQNEAQ (reference sequence). Full variable domain (missing parts from reference TRBV7-9 and TRBJ2-2): DTGVSQNPRHKITKRGQNVTFRCDPISEHNRLYWYRQTLGQGPEFLTYFQNEAQLEKSRLLSDRFSAERPKGSFSTLEIQRTEQGDSAMYLCASSPYRDRNTGELFFGEGSRLTVL.

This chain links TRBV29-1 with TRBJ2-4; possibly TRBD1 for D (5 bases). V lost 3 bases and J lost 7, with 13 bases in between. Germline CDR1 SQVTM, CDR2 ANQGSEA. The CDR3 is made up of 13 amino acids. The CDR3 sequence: CSVDPSGMNIQYF. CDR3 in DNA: TGCAGCGTTGATCCATCAGGGATGAACATTCAGTACTTC.

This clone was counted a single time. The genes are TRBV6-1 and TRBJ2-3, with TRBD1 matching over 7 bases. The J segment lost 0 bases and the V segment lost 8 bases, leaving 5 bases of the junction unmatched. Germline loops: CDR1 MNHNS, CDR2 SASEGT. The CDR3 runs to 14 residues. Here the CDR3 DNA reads TGTGCCAGCGCCGACAGGGATAGCACAGATACGCAGTATTTT. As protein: CASADRDSTDTQYF.

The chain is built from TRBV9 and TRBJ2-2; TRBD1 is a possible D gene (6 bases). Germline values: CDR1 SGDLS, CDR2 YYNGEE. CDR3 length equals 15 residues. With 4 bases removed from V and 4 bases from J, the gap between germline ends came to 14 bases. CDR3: CASSFRDKGTGELFF. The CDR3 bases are TGTGCCAGCAGCTTCCGGGACAAGGGCACCGGGGAGCTGTTTTTT.

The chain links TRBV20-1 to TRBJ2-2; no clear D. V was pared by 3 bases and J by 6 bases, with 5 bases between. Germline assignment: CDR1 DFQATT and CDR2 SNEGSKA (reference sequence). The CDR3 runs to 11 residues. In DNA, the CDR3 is TGCAGTGCTAGTAGTTCCGGGGAGCTGTTTTTT. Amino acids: CSASSSGELFF.

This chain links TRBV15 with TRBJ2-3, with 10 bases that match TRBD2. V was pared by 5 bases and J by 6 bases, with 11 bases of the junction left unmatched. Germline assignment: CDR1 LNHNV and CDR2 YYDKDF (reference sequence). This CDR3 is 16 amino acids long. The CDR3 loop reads CATSDRTSGQGDTQYF. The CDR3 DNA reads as TGTGCCACCAGCGACCGGACTAGCGGCCAAGGGGATACGCAGTATTTT.

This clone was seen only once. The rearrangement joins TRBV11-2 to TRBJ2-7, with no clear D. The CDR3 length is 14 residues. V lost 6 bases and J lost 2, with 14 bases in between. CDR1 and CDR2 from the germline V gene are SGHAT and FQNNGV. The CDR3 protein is CASSLNRVTYEQYV. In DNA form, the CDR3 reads TGTGCCAGCAGTTTAAATCGGGTCACCTACGAGCAGTACGTC.

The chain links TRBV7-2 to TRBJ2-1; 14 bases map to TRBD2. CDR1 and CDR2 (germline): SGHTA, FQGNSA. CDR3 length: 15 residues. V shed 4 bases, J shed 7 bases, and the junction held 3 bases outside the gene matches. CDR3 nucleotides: TGTGCCAGCAGCTCGGGACTAGCGGGAGCTAATGAGCAGTTCTTC. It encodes CASSSGLAGANEQFF.

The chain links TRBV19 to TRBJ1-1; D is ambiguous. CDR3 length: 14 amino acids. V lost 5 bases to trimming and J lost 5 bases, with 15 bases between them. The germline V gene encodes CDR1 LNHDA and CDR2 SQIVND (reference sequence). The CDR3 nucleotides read TGTGCCAGTAGTTGGATTAGGTCGGAGACTGAAGCTTTCTTT. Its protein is CASSWIRSETEAFF.

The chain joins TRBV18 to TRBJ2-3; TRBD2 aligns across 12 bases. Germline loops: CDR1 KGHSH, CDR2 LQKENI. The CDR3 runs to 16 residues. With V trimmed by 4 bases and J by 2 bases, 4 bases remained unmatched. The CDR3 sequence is CASSRGLAGYTDTQYF. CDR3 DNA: TGTGCCAGCTCACGAGGACTAGCGGGGTACACAGATACGCAGTATTTT.